Below, 22 T cell receptor beta chains from the same sample are listed, as sequenced in a study of cytomegalovirus exposure and HLA in healthy donors. Use of 60 Vbeta and 13 Jbeta primers characterized the PCR. Profiled with immunoSEQ multiplex PCR; TCRdb holds only in-frame clones, not every one. The sample has about 150,000 clones; about 9.1% are singletons. Sequenced input: PBMCs. The receptor source for this set is a woman aged 40 to 49 in good health and CMV-seropositive.

This chain connects TRBV5-6 to TRBJ1-1, with 8 bases that match TRBD1. CDR1 and CDR2 (germline): SGHDT, YYEEEE. The CDR3 runs to 18 residues. With V trimmed by 4 bases and J by 7 bases, 21 bases remained unmatched. For the CDR3, the DNA is TGTGCCAGCAGCCGCCCGACAGGGGCCTTGGGCCCGGTGGGTGAAGCTTTCTTT. It is translated as CASSRPTGALGPVGEAFF. The entire variable domain, with the rest obtained from reference TRBV5-6 and TRBJ1-1, is as follows: DAGVTQSPTHLIKTRGQQVTLRCSPKSGHDTVSWYQQALGQGPQFIFQYYEEEERQRGNFPDRFSGHQFPNYSSELNVNALLLGDSALYLCASSRPTGALGPVGEAFFGQGTRLTVV.

This clone showed up just a few times. The V gene is TRBV7-9, the J gene TRBJ1-2; 7 positions match TRBD1. The CDR3 contains 15 residues. V shed 2 bases, J shed 4 bases, and the junction held 7 bases outside the gene matches. The germline CDR1 and CDR2 sequences are SEHNR and FQNEAQ (reference sequence). The CDR3 DNA sequence: TGTGCCAGCAGCTTAATACAGGGGAAAAGCTATGGCTACACCTTC. Residues: CASSLIQGKSYGYTF.

This clone was counted a few times. CDR3 sequence (DNA): TGTGCCAGCAGCTTGAGCGGGGGCCCTGGCTCCTACGAGCAGTACTTC. Its translation is CASSLSGGPGSYEQYF. This chain uses TRBV11-2 with TRBJ2-7, with 8 bases matching TRBD2. The V gene end was trimmed by 3 bases and the J gene end by 0 bases; junction bases not matched to a gene: 7. The CDR3 runs to 16 residues. Germline V CDR1 and CDR2: SGHAT, FQNNGV.

The rearrangement joins TRBV7-9 to TRBJ1-6, with a tentative D call TRBD1 (5 bases). Germline V gene data show CDR1 as SEHNR and CDR2 as FQNEAQ (reference sequence). V was pared by 5 bases and J by 10 bases, with 15 bases between. CDR3 size: 14 residues. The CDR3 spells CASSARQRTSPLHF. The CDR3 nucleotides read TGTGCCAGCAGCGCACGACAGAGAACCTCACCCCTCCACTTT.

This clone came up a few times. The CDR3 sequence: CASSPREGSYNEQFF. CDR3 coding DNA: TGTGCCAGCAGCCCCAGGGAGGGCTCCTACAATGAGCAGTTCTTC. The chain joins TRBV7-6 to TRBJ2-1; TRBD2 matches at 7 bases. The CDR3 runs 15 residues. Trimming at V came to 5 bases and at J to 0 bases, leaving 4 bases not matched to a gene. Germline lookup yields CDR1 SGHVS and CDR2 FNYEAQ. Full variable domain (rest looked up from reference TRBV7-6 and TRBJ2-1): GAGVSQSPRYKVTKRGQDVALRCDPISGHVSLYWYRQALGQGPEFLTYFNYEAQQDKSGLPNDRFSAERPEGSISTLTIQRTEQRDSAMYRCASSPREGSYNEQFFGPGTRLTVL.

V and J are TRBV5-1 and TRBJ1-1, with 10 bases fitting TRBD1. Per germline, CDR1 SGHRS and CDR2 YFSETQ. J lost 10 bases, V lost 1 base, and 10 bases had no gene match. This CDR3 has 15 amino acids. The DNA for the CDR3 is TGCGCCAGCAGCTTGCAATCCCGGGACAGGGGATCAGCTTTCTTT. Translation gives CASSLQSRDRGSAFF.

This clone was detected a few times. The chain joins TRBV19 to TRBJ1-1; D gene unclear. CDR1 LNHDA and CDR2 SQIVND come from the germline V gene (reference sequence). The germline V and J ends were trimmed by 3 bases and 7 bases, with 18 bases remaining between them. The CDR3 contains 15 residues. CDR3 nucleotide sequence: TGTGCCAGTAGTATTACCTTAGCCACTCGGGGTGAAGCTTTCTTT. Encoded protein: CASSITLATRGEAFF. The complete variable domain, with remaining parts taken from reference TRBV19 and TRBJ1-1, reads DGGITQSPKYLFRKEGQNVTLSCEQNLNHDAMYWYRQDPGQGLRLIYYSQIVNDFQKGDIAEGYSVSREKKESFPLTVTSAQKNPTAFYLCASSITLATRGEAFFGQGTRLTVV.

This clone has only a few counts. This chain links TRBV7-2 with TRBJ2-7; tentative D call: TRBD2 (6 bases). The V end lost 5 bases, the J end lost 4 bases, and 12 bases lay between the germline ends. CDR1 is SGHTA and CDR2 is FQGNSA in the germline V gene. The CDR3 spans 13 residues. As DNA, the CDR3 is TGTGCCAGCAGCGGAGGGACGGGATACGAGCAGTACTTC. Translated, it gives CASSGGTGYEQYF.

The table lists this clone with a few counts. The chain joins TRBV14 to TRBJ2-2, with 7 bases that match TRBD1. Germline trimming cut 2 bases from V and 5 bases from J; bases unmatched to any gene: 8. The CDR3 runs to 16 residues. The germline V gene encodes CDR1 SGHDN and CDR2 FVKESK. The CDR3 coding sequence is TGTGCCAGCAGCCAAATCGACAGGGCAAAGACCGGGGAGCTGTTTTTT. Translation gives CASSQIDRAKTGELFF.

The rearrangement joins TRBV5-4 to TRBJ2-7, with 12 bases matching TRBD2. J lost 9 bases, V lost 0 bases, and 16 bases had no gene match. Germline CDR1 reads SGHNT; CDR2 reads YYREEE (reference sequence). The CDR3 length is 18 residues. CDR3 in amino acids: CASSLAGTSGLMMGGQYF. CDR3 DNA: TGTGCCAGCAGCTTGGCCGGGACTAGCGGGTTGATGATGGGAGGGCAGTACTTC.

The gene calls are TRBV10-3 and TRBJ1-1; D gene ambiguous. The germline gives CDR1 ENHRY, CDR2 SYGVKD. The CDR3 loop spans 13 amino acids. V shed 6 bases and J shed 1 base, with 9 bases lying between them. The CDR3 region has the DNA TGTGCCATCAGGGAGCGACAGAACACTGAAGCTTTCTTT. Translated, it gives CAIRERQNTEAFF.

In this sample, this clone turned up a few times. The chain couples TRBV5-1 to TRBJ2-5; TRBD2 agrees at 10 bases. Germline assignment: CDR1 SGHRS and CDR2 YFSETQ. CDR3 length: 16 amino acids. V shed 2 bases and J 4 bases; nucleotides not matched to a gene: 8. CDR3 in DNA: TGCGCCAGCAGCTTATTAAGCGGGGGGGCCGGAGAGACCCAGTACTTC. Translating gives CASSLLSGGAGETQYF. Looking up the rest from reference TRBV5-1 and TRBJ2-5 gives the full variable domain: KAGVTQTPRYLIKTRGQQVTLSCSPISGHRSVSWYQQTPGQGLQFLFEYFSETQRNKGNFPGRFSGRQFSNSRSEMNVSTLELGDSALYLCASSLLSGGAGETQYFGPGTRLLVL.

The chain combines TRBV5-1 with TRBJ2-5; D possibly corresponds to TRBD1 (7 bases). CDR1 is SGHRS, CDR2 YFSETQ, per germline. CDR3 length: 15 residues. Trimming removed 0 bases from V and 5 bases from J, with 14 bases in between. In DNA, the CDR3 is TGCGCCAGCAGCTTGGAACAGGGGAGGTCGGAGACCCAGTACTTC. It yields the protein CASSLEQGRSETQYF.

Here the CDR3 reads CASSLEPMGQNTGELFF. Written as DNA, the CDR3 is TGTGCCAGCTCACTAGAACCAATGGGACAGAACACCGGGGAGCTGTTTTTT. This chain uses TRBV18 with TRBJ2-2; D is possibly TRBD1 (6 bases). V was cut by 4 bases and J by 1 base, with 16 bases left in between. Germline CDR1 KGHSH, CDR2 LQKENI. The CDR3 loop spans 17 amino acids.

This clone was observed a few times. This chain connects TRBV11-2 to TRBJ1-4; 10 bases map to TRBD1. The CDR3 covers 19 residues. Germline trimming cut 1 base from V and 2 bases from J; bases unmatched to any gene: 10. Per the germline V gene, CDR1 is SGHAT and CDR2 is FQNNGV. This CDR3 reads CASSLAVTGGVVTNEKLFF. The CDR3 bases are TGTGCCAGCAGCTTAGCCGTGACAGGGGGCGTCGTTACTAATGAAAAACTGTTTTTT.

This clone was observed a handful of times. The genes are TRBV10-2 and TRBJ2-7; TRBD2 matches 7 bases. Trimming removed 6 bases from V and 2 bases from J; junction bases left unmatched: 4. This CDR3 is built from 13 residues. Per germline, CDR1 WSHSY and CDR2 SAAADI. CDR3 nucleotides: TGCGCCAGCAGAGCGGGGTCTACCTACGAGCAGTACTTC. It encodes CASRAGSTYEQYF.

This clone turned up a few times. The V and J genes are TRBV5-4 and TRBJ1-1, with 7 nucleotides matching TRBD1. From germline, CDR1 is SGHNT and CDR2 YYREEE (reference sequence). This CDR3 region has 14 residues. Trimming at V came to 4 bases and at J to 7 bases, leaving 10 bases not matched to a gene. The CDR3 reads CASSLPGQFGEAFF. CDR3 sequence (DNA): TGTGCCAGCAGCCTTCCGGGACAGTTCGGTGAAGCTTTCTTT.

J is TRBJ2-2 and V is TRBV27; D is ambiguous. CDR1 and CDR2 from the germline V gene are MNHEY and SMNVEV (reference sequence). Trimming cost V 0 bases and J 6 bases, with 8 bases left between them. The CDR3 extends over 14 amino acids. CDR3 in DNA: TGTGCCAGCAGTTTATCACGGGTGGCCGGGGAGCTGTTTTTT. Encoded protein: CASSLSRVAGELFF.

CDR3 in amino acids: CASRESSYNSPLHF. The CDR3 DNA sequence: TGTGCCAGTAGGGAGAGCTCCTATAATTCACCCCTCCACTTT. This chain uses TRBV19 with TRBJ1-6, with D hard to call. The CDR3 spans 14 residues. Germline-derived CDR1 and CDR2 are LNHDA and SQIVND (reference sequence). Between the trimmed V and J ends, which lost 6 bases and 0 bases, there was a span of 6 bases.

This clone was observed a few times. The chain joins TRBV4-1 to TRBJ2-4; D is unclear. The length of the CDR3 is 15 residues. Germline assignment: CDR1 MGHRA and CDR2 YSYEKL. V lost 0 bases and J 0 bases, leaving 6 bases between the germline ends. The CDR3 is CASSQEFLAKNIQYF. The CDR3 DNA follows: TGCGCCAGCAGCCAAGAATTTCTAGCCAAAAACATTCAGTACTTC.

Points on this clone: This same CDR3 is encoded by further DNA sequences in the sample. This chain uses TRBV5-1 with TRBJ2-5; D is undetermined. Trimming pared 4 bases from V and 4 bases from J, leaving 8 bases between. Germline assignment: CDR1 SGHRS and CDR2 YFSETQ. The CDR3 length is 12 residues. The chain's CDR3 is CASSPPGETQYF. CDR3 DNA sequence: TGCGCCAGCAGCCCCCCGGGAGAGACCCAGTACTTC.

In its sample, this clone was seen a few times. The chain has TRBV2 and TRBJ1-4; 9 bases fit TRBD1. The CDR3 length is 15 residues. V lost 5 bases to trimming and J lost 5 bases; unmatched junction nucleotides: 6. The germline V gene has CDR1 SNHLY and CDR2 FYNNEI. CDR3 in amino acids: CASSRTGVDNEKLFF. CDR3 DNA sequence: TGTGCCAGCAGTCGGACAGGGGTTGACAATGAAAAACTGTTTTTT.